The 26 T cell receptor beta chains listed next were all sequenced from one sample in a study of T-cell memory formation after mild COVID-19. TCRdb independently ran MiXCR on the 5' RACE reads; one entry per CDR3 protein. The sample includes 400,000 or so distinct CDR3 sequences, about 21% seen only once; the top ten take under 15%. Specimen: PBMCs or a T cell subset sorted from them (not recorded which). These receptors all come from an adult woman who had mild COVID-19 (a few samples of this study predate the infection). Cell type and time point are not known.

The chain is built from TRBV30 and TRBJ2-4, with TRBD2 identical over 7 bases. V shed 3 bases, J shed 10 bases, and the junction held 9 bases outside the gene matches. CDR3 length equals 13 residues. From germline, CDR1 is GTSNPN and CDR2 SVGIG (reference sequence). The CDR3 nucleotides read TGTGCCTGGAGCGTCGGGCTAGCGGATATTCAGTACTTC. This gives the protein CAWSVGLADIQYF.

The chain recombines TRBV12-3 or TRBV12-4 with TRBJ1-1; D is uncertain. V dropped 6 bases and J dropped 8 bases, with 10 bases sitting between them. This CDR3 spans 11 amino acids. The CDR3 spells CASRVLGEAFF. DNA for the CDR3: TGTGCCAGCAGAGTGCTAGGCGAAGCTTTCTTT.

This rearrangement joins TRBV29-1 to TRBJ1-1; D gene uncertain. The CDR3 runs 13 residues. The germline V and J ends were trimmed by 4 bases and 6 bases, with 15 bases remaining between them. Germline V gene lookup returns CDR1 SQVTM and CDR2 ANQGSEA. The CDR3 region has the DNA TGCAGCGTTGCCCAGCCCCTTAGCCCTGAAGCTTTCTTT. This encodes CSVAQPLSPEAFF.

This sequence joins TRBV29-1 and TRBJ1-2; D might be TRBD1 (6 bases). Germline-derived CDR1 and CDR2 are SQVTM and ANQGSEA. Trimming left V 7 bases short and J 3 bases short, with 15 bases between. The CDR3 contains 13 residues. The CDR3 here is CSAEPGDYYGYTF. The CDR3 nucleotides are TGCAGCGCCGAACCAGGGGACTACTATGGCTACACCTTC.

The CDR3 nucleotides are TGTGCCAGCAGCCCTGGGTTGTTTGACCTGTTCTTT. Residues: CASSPGLFDLFF. The V and J genes are TRBV6-5 and TRBJ1-1; D remains ambiguous. The length of the CDR3 is 12 residues. V was pared by 6 bases and J by 14 bases, with 19 bases between. Germline values: CDR1 MNHEY, CDR2 SVGAGI.

The chain carries TRBV3-1 and TRBJ1-4; D is unresolved. The CDR3 spans 15 residues. Deletions cut 4 bases from V and 7 bases from J, with 16 bases between. The germline gives CDR1 LGHDT, CDR2 YNNKEL (reference sequence). CDR3 sequence reads: CASSPEPRVFEKLFF. The CDR3, as DNA: TGTGCCAGCAGCCCAGAACCGCGGGTTTTTGAAAAACTGTTTTTT.

This clonotype was detected a few times. V gene TRBV5-1 combines with J gene TRBJ2-1; 9 bases are a match to TRBD2. This CDR3 spans 17 amino acids. V gave up 4 bases and J gave up 7 bases; unmatched junction bases: 15. The V gene's germline CDR1 is SGHRS and CDR2 YFSETQ. CDR3 protein: CASSPDAASGMGNEQFF. DNA for the CDR3: TGCGCCAGCAGCCCGGATGCGGCTAGCGGGATGGGGAATGAGCAGTTCTTC.

The rearrangement joins TRBV7-9 to TRBJ1-2; D is ambiguous. Germline V gives CDR1 SEHNR, CDR2 FQNEAQ (reference sequence). V was shortened by 0 bases and J by 8 bases, with 19 bases between the two germline ends. The CDR3 covers 16 residues. The CDR3 DNA reads TGTGCCAGCAGCTTAGCAGAGGTAGCTAGTGTCGGCGGCTACACCTTC. Its translation is CASSLAEVASVGGYTF.

The chain is built from TRBV14 and TRBJ1-3; D is unresolved. The CDR3 spans 15 residues. Trimming took off 2 bases at V and 1 base at J, with 9 bases between the two ends. The V gene's germline CDR1 is SGHDN and CDR2 FVKESK. The CDR3 sequence is CASSQQSGSGNTIYF. CDR3 DNA sequence: TGTGCCAGCAGCCAACAATCCGGATCTGGAAACACCATATATTTT. Combining the CDR3 with reference TRBV14 and TRBJ1-3 gives the whole variable domain EAGVTQFPSHSVIEKGQTVTLRCDPISGHDNLYWYRRVMGKEIKFLLHFVKESKQDESGMPNNRFLAERTGGTYSTLKVQPAELEDSGVYFCASSQQSGSGNTIYFGEGSWLTVV.

This clonotype was counted between two and nine times. This chain connects TRBV20-1 to TRBJ2-6; D is unresolved. The V gene's germline CDR1 is DFQATT and CDR2 SNEGSKA (reference sequence). V was clipped by 0 bases and J by 4 bases, with 4 bases between them. The CDR3 extends over 13 amino acids. CDR3 coding DNA: TGCAGTGCTAGAGATCACGGGGCCAACGTCCTGACTTTC. It is translated as CSARDHGANVLTF.

This clonotype was found a few times. This chain links TRBV27 with TRBJ2-2, with 9 positions matching TRBD2. This CDR3 has 16 residues. Unmatched junction bases numbered 11, after V lost 6 bases and J lost 6 bases. The germline CDR1 and CDR2 sequences are MNHEY and SMNVEV (reference sequence). The CDR3 loop is CASRLGLAGRAGELFF. DNA for the CDR3: TGTGCCAGCAGACTTGGGCTAGCGGGACGAGCCGGGGAGCTGTTTTTT.

This clonotype was observed a handful of times. V gene TRBV7-6 combines with J gene TRBJ2-1; 15 bases are a match to TRBD2. Trimming took 5 bases from V and 7 from J; bases not matched to a gene: 6. CDR1 is SGHVS and CDR2 is FNYEAQ in the germline V gene. The CDR3 runs to 16 residues. CDR3 sequence reads: CASSLGLAGGLNEQFF. The CDR3 bases are TGTGCCAGCAGCCTTGGACTAGCGGGGGGGCTAAATGAGCAGTTCTTC.

The chain carries TRBV6-5 and TRBJ2-7; D may be TRBD2 (5 bases). The CDR3 loop spans 15 amino acids. The germline CDR1 and CDR2 sequences are MNHEY and SVGAGI. V was trimmed by 2 bases and J by 3 bases, leaving 14 bases between them. The CDR3 DNA sequence: TGTGCCAGCAGTTACCTTGGAGGCTCTATCTACGAGCAGTACTTC. Residues: CASSYLGGSIYEQYF.

In this sample, this clonotype turned up a few times. The chain is built from TRBV2 and TRBJ1-1, with a weak D call TRBD1 (5 bases). Germline lookup yields CDR1 SNHLY and CDR2 FYNNEI. The CDR3 is made up of 16 amino acids. Trimming removed 2 bases from V and 0 bases from J, with 13 bases in between. The CDR3 here is CASSEQGVGLNTEAFF. In DNA, the CDR3 is TGTGCCAGCAGTGAACAGGGCGTAGGGTTGAACACTGAAGCTTTCTTT.

This clonotype was detected only a few times. This chain links TRBV25-1 with TRBJ1-1; TRBD1 matches at 9 bases. The CDR3 spans 13 residues. Germline CDR1 reads MGHDK; CDR2 reads SYGVNS. Trimming took 6 bases from V and 4 from J; bases not matched to a gene: 3. The CDR3 spells CASRETGGTEAFF. As DNA, the CDR3 is TGTGCCAGCAGGGAGACAGGGGGCACTGAAGCTTTCTTT.

CDR3 residues: CSAPRHQPQHF. CDR3 DNA sequence: TGCAGTGCCCCCCGTCATCAGCCCCAGCATTTT. The rearrangement links TRBV20-1 to TRBJ1-5, with D hard to call. With 6 bases removed from V and 5 bases from J, the gap between germline ends came to 8 bases. The CDR3 is 11 residues long. The germline CDR1 and CDR2 sequences are DFQATT and SNEGSKA (reference sequence).

V and J are TRBV6-5 and TRBJ1-1, with a weak D call TRBD1 (6 bases). The V gene lost 4 bases and the J gene lost 5 bases, with 26 bases spanning the gap. The CDR3 runs to 18 residues. Germline V CDR1 and CDR2: MNHEY, SVGAGI. The CDR3 reads CASSWEAGRAGQRTEAFF. The CDR3 coding sequence is TGTGCCAGCAGTTGGGAAGCCGGCCGCGCCGGACAGAGGACTGAAGCTTTCTTT.

Concerning this clonotype: The junction differs from germline at one of its ends, possibly a read error. The rearrangement joins TRBV6-5 to TRBJ2-5; D ambiguous. Germline V CDR1 and CDR2: MNHEY, SVGAGI. The CDR3 is made up of 14 amino acids. The CDR3 here is CASSYSPLQKTQSF. CDR3 nucleotides: TGTGCCAGCAGTTACTCACCCCTCCAGAAGACCCAATCCTTC.

This clonotype turned up a few times. The genes are TRBV4-2 and TRBJ2-3; 12 bases are a match to TRBD2. The CDR3 is 17 amino acids. CDR1 is LGHNA and CDR2 is YNFKEQ in the germline V gene. The ends lost 3 bases at V and 8 bases at J; junction bases unmatched: 12. The CDR3 region is CASSQRLAGDTQFTQYF. The CDR3 coding sequence is TGTGCCAGCAGCCAGCGACTAGCGGGGGATACTCAGTTTACGCAGTATTTT.

The chain links TRBV29-1 to TRBJ2-1, with 10 bases matching TRBD2. The V gene's germline CDR1 is SQVTM and CDR2 ANQGSEA. V shed 7 bases and J 7 bases; nucleotides not matched to a gene: 10. The CDR3 is 14 residues long. The CDR3 region has the DNA TGCAGCGCTCGACTAGCGGGTATATGGAATGAGCAGTTCTTC. It translates to CSARLAGIWNEQFF.

The V and J genes are TRBV5-1 and TRBJ1-2, with 9 bases matching TRBD1. J was trimmed by 5 bases and V by 1 base; bases with no gene match: 6. From germline, CDR1 is SGHRS and CDR2 YFSETQ. The CDR3 extends over 15 amino acids. This CDR3 reads CASSLTGGGDYGYTF. CDR3 DNA: TGCGCCAGCAGCTTGACAGGGGGCGGCGATTATGGCTACACCTTC. Full variable domain (missing parts from reference TRBV5-1 and TRBJ1-2): KAGVTQTPRYLIKTRGQQVTLSCSPISGHRSVSWYQQTPGQGLQFLFEYFSETQRNKGNFPGRFSGRQFSNSRSEMNVSTLELGDSALYLCASSLTGGGDYGYTFGSGTRLTVV.

The chain uses TRBV9 and TRBJ2-7, with a tentative D call TRBD1 (6 bases). The CDR3 is made up of 15 amino acids. Trimming removed 3 bases from V and 3 bases from J, with 16 bases in between. Germline loops: CDR1 SGDLS, CDR2 YYNGEE. The CDR3, as DNA: TGTGCCAGCAGCGGGCGAGGGGGAGACAGCTACGAGCAGTACTTC. Translated: CASSGRGGDSYEQYF.

The chain is built from TRBV6-4 and TRBJ2-1; D is uncertain. The ends were cut back, 7 bases at V and 4 bases at J, with 17 bases in the middle. The CDR3 has 15 amino acids. Germline CDR1 is MRHNA and CDR2 is SNTAGT. The DNA of the CDR3 is TGTGCCAGCACACCCTCGCCGGGTTTGTACAATGAGCAGTTCTTC. Its translation: CASTPSPGLYNEQFF.

This clonotype was observed at least ten times. The J gene is TRBJ2-5, the V gene TRBV6-5; 8 nucleotides agree with TRBD2. Trimming removed 6 bases from V and 1 base from J; junction bases left unmatched: 7. Germline values: CDR1 MNHEY, CDR2 SVGAGI. CDR3 size: 15 residues. CDR3 DNA sequence: TGTGCCAGCAGCAACCCCGCGGGGGGCCAAGAGACCCAGTACTTC. This codes for CASSNPAGGQETQYF.

The count of this clonotype is one. The genes are TRBV24-1 and TRBJ2-1, with 8 positions matching TRBD1. The CDR3 has 15 amino acids. V trimming: 4 bases; J trimming: 10 bases; junction bases outside the gene matches: 11. The germline gives CDR1 KGHDR, CDR2 SFDVKD. CDR3 in amino acids: CATSDPGQGDREQFF. Here the CDR3 DNA reads TGTGCCACCAGTGACCCCGGACAGGGAGATCGGGAGCAGTTCTTC.

The V call is TRBV20-1, the J call TRBJ2-7, with D perhaps TRBD2 (6 bases). CDR3 length equals 14 residues. Germline V gives CDR1 DFQATT, CDR2 SNEGSKA (reference sequence). V was cut by 6 bases and J by 10 bases, with 25 bases left in between. The DNA for the CDR3 is TGCAGTGCCAACCCGGAGGGACTTGCTTCGCTTCAGTACTTC. Translated, it gives CSANPEGLASLQYF.